This T cell receptor beta chain comes out of a study of shared clonotypes between healthy human individuals. At the level of the study: Samples came from two female and a few male donors aged 18 to 49. CD4 naive cells filled three plates per donor, CD4 memory three, CD8 naive two and CD8 memory one.

About this clone: Its antigen remains unidentified.

Deletions cut 10 bases from V and 3 bases from J, with 12 bases between. Germline loops: CDR1 SGHVS, CDR2 FNYEAQ. The CDR3 runs 13 residues. Per the study methods: ImmunoSEQ junction-only sequences lacked quality scores, so their filtering differed. Assay used: immunoSEQ multiplex PCR; TCRdb lists only in-frame clones, some missing. The V and J calls and clone size come from that table; D and trimming were worked out from the DNA. Of around 1,900,000 clones listed, about 94% are singletons. Notes on the study in general: Sequencing depth was predicted to influence how clonotypes are shared among donors.

Naive CD8 cells comprised CD45RO-negative, CCR7-positively selected cells, excluding terminally differentiated effector memory CD45RA+ cells. V is TRBV7-6 and J is TRBJ2-2, with D hard to call. This TCR was recovered from a man younger than 35 in good health. Some clones in this sample may be carry-over from other donors' samples. Input material: naive CD8+ T cells from PBMCs. CDR3: CAIFHEDTGELFF. For the CDR3, the DNA is TGTGCCATTTTCCACGAGGACACCGGGGAGCTGTTTTTT.